The 7 T cell receptor beta chains below come from one sample, sequenced in a study of blood T cell repertoires in COVID-19. The assay was immunoSEQ multiplex PCR, and TCRdb's table has in-frame clones only and misses some. The repertoire holds about 140,000 clones, with just under 85% as singletons. Sequenced input: PBMCs or T cells enriched from blood (not recorded which). Receptors originate from a woman aged 45-60 years with acute COVID-19.

This clone has just a few counts. This chain joins TRBV6-6 and TRBJ2-2; TRBD2 might be the D (7 bases). This CDR3 comprises 16 residues. V lost 2 bases to trimming and J lost 3 bases, with 13 bases between them. The V gene's germline CDR1 is MNHNY and CDR2 SVGAGI (reference sequence). CDR3 sequence: CASSYTRGADTGELFF. In nucleotides, the CDR3 is TGTGCCAGCAGTTACACCCGGGGGGCTGACACCGGGGAGCTGTTTTTT.

The chain links TRBV6-5 to TRBJ1-3; maybe TRBD1 (6 bases). Per germline, CDR1 MNHEY and CDR2 SVGAGI. The CDR3 sequence is 13 residues long. Trimming left V 6 bases short and J 16 bases short, with 22 bases between. CDR3 residues: CASSISAGANWYF. The CDR3 DNA reads as TGTGCCAGCAGCATATCGGCAGGGGCCAATTGGTATTTT.

As for this clone: The junction shows a germline mismatch at one end, possibly a read error. The chain carries TRBV2 and TRBJ2-7; 9 bases map to TRBD1. Germline V lookup: CDR1 SNHLY, CDR2 FYNNEI. The CDR3 is made up of 10 amino acids. As DNA, the CDR3 is TGTGCCAGCAGTGAGGGACAGGGTGTCTTC. Translated, it gives CASSEGQGVF.

J is TRBJ2-5 and V is TRBV4-1; D is undetermined. The germline CDR1 and CDR2 sequences are MGHRA and YSYEKL. The CDR3 covers 16 residues. Trimming pared 0 bases from V and 2 bases from J, leaving 13 bases between. The CDR3 region has the DNA TGCGCCAGCAGCCAAGACCCACCTGACTGGCAAGAGACCCAGTACTTC. Translating gives CASSQDPPDWQETQYF.

Note on this clone: A junction end diverges from the germline sequence, so it may reflect a read error. J is TRBJ2-1 and V is TRBV11-3; perhaps TRBD2 as D (5 bases). Germline-derived CDR1 and CDR2 are SGHNT and YENEEA. This CDR3 is built from 14 residues. CDR3 loop: CASSLRRETHSMVF. CDR3 bases: TGTGCCAGCAGCTTACGTAGGGAGACCCATTCGATGGTCTTC.

The V and J genes are TRBV3-1 (or the pseudogene TRBV3-2) and TRBJ2-6; no reliable D call. The germline V gene encodes CDR1 LGHDT and CDR2 YNNKEL (reference sequence). This CDR3 is built from 18 residues. V dropped 0 bases and J dropped 0 bases, with 12 bases sitting between them. This chain's CDR3 is CASSQDKYAYSGANVLTF. The CDR3, as DNA: TGTGCCAGCAGCCAAGATAAGTACGCGTACTCTGGGGCCAACGTCCTGACTTTC.

The chain joins TRBV3-1 (or the pseudogene TRBV3-2) to TRBJ2-2, with D tentatively TRBD1 (5 bases). This CDR3 is built from 12 residues. The V and J ends lost 5 bases and 7 bases respectively, with 8 bases between them. Germline V gene lookup returns CDR1 LGHDT and CDR2 YNNKEL (reference sequence). The CDR3 sequence is CASSATVGELFF. In DNA, the CDR3 is TGTGCCAGCAGCGCGACAGTCGGGGAGCTGTTTTTT.